Below are 20 T cell receptor beta chains sequenced from a single sample in a study of Graves' ophthalmopathy and Graves' hyperthyroidism. The TCR beta CDR3 regions underwent amplification from RNA transcripts. Investigators did first-round RT-PCR with HTBI primers, then second-round multiplex PCR. MiXCR was run by TCRdb on the multiplex PCR reads, yielding one entry per CDR3 protein. The sample has more than 1,000,000 distinct CDR3 sequences, about 38% seen once. Sequenced material: peripheral blood or thyroid tissue (not recorded which). Every receptor here comes from an adult man with Graves' hyperthyroidism.

This chain uses TRBV7-9 with TRBJ1-2, with D uncertain. The CDR3 is made up of 13 amino acids. CDR1 SEHNR and CDR2 FQNEAQ come from the germline V gene (reference sequence). The V gene lost 5 bases and the J gene lost 8 bases, with 15 bases spanning the gap. The CDR3 loop is CASSPHGEEGYTF. DNA of the CDR3: TGTGCCAGCAGCCCGCACGGGGAAGAGGGCTACACCTTC.

The rearrangement links TRBV7-3 to TRBJ1-5, with D maybe TRBD1 (6 bases). The germline V and J ends were trimmed by 4 bases and 6 bases, with 16 bases remaining between them. Germline V gene lookup returns CDR1 SGHTA and CDR2 FQGTGA. The CDR3 totals 15 residues. The DNA for the CDR3 is TGTGCCAGCAGCTCGATAGGGGGGGGCGGTCAGCCCCAGCATTTT. This codes for CASSSIGGGGQPQHF.

This clonotype was seen ten or more times. The chain recombines TRBV7-8 with TRBJ1-1, with D possibly matching TRBD1 (5 bases). Germline loops: CDR1 SGHVS, CDR2 FQNEAQ. This CDR3 region has 16 residues. V lost 2 bases to trimming and J lost 5 bases, with 18 bases between them. In DNA form, the CDR3 reads TGTGCCAGCAGCTTAAGGGTCCGGGGCCTTGGGACTGAAGCTTTCTTT. It yields the protein CASSLRVRGLGTEAFF.

The CDR3 DNA is TGTGCCAGCAGTGACTTGGACAGGGATCAGCCCCAGCATTTT. Its translation: CASSDLDRDQPQHF. The chain carries TRBV2 and TRBJ1-5; 8 bases are shared with TRBD1. V lost 3 bases to trimming and J lost 5 bases; unmatched junction nucleotides: 3. Looked up from germline, CDR1 is SNHLY and CDR2 is FYNNEI. There are 14 residues in the CDR3.

The chain recombines TRBV25-1 with TRBJ2-7, with D possibly being TRBD1 or TRBD2 (5 bases each). The ends were cut back, 5 bases at V and 2 bases at J, with 16 bases in the middle. The CDR3 loop spans 15 amino acids. In germline, CDR1 is MGHDK, CDR2 SYGVNS. CDR3 in amino acids: CASSFGGGTAYEQYF. CDR3 sequence (DNA): TGTGCCAGCAGTTTTGGGGGTGGAACCGCCTACGAGCAGTACTTC.

This clonotype has ten or more counts. The chain combines TRBV7-2 with TRBJ2-5, with D uncertain. Germline V lookup: CDR1 SGHTA, CDR2 FQGNSA. This CDR3 has 18 residues. Trimming removed 1 base at V and 4 bases at J, with 22 bases between. This chain's CDR3 is CASSLGTLGPLYRETQYF. DNA of the CDR3: TGTGCCAGCAGCTTAGGGACCCTGGGCCCACTATACCGAGAGACCCAGTACTTC.

About this clonotype: The junction differs from germline at one of its ends, possibly a read error. Written as DNA, the CDR3 is TGCGCCAGCAGCCAAGGGGGAACAGGGCTCTACACCTACGAGCAGTACTTC. Translating it yields CASSQGGTGLYTYEQYF. The rearrangement uses TRBV2 and TRBJ2-7; perhaps TRBD1 as D (6 bases). The germline CDR1 and CDR2 sequences are SNHLY and FYNNEI. CDR3 length: 17 residues.

The gene calls are TRBV7-2 and TRBJ2-5; D perhaps matches TRBD2 (5 bases). The CDR3 length is 14 residues. The V end lost 9 bases, the J end lost 1 base, and 15 bases lay between the germline ends. Germline CDR1 SGHTA, CDR2 FQGNSA. For the CDR3, the DNA is TGTGCCAGGAGCCGATTGGGAGTCCAAGAGACCCAGTACTTC. Protein product: CARSRLGVQETQYF. Together with reference TRBV7-2 and TRBJ2-5, the CDR3 gives the full variable domain: GAGVSQSPSNKVTEKGKDVELRCDPISGHTALYWYRQSLGQGLEFLIYFQGNSAPDKSGLPSDRFSAERTGGSVSTLTIQRTQQEDSAVYLCARSRLGVQETQYFGPGTRLLVL.

The V and J genes are TRBV30 and TRBJ2-2; D unclear. Germline lookup yields CDR1 GTSNPN and CDR2 SVGIG (reference sequence). Deletions cut 0 bases from V and 3 bases from J, with 2 bases between. The CDR3 is 12 amino acids. The CDR3 here is CAWSVDTGELFF. CDR3 sequence (DNA): TGTGCCTGGAGTGTAGACACCGGGGAGCTGTTTTTT.

This clonotype was seen a single time. This chain links TRBV2 with TRBJ1-5, with D possibly being TRBD1 (6 bases). Germline CDR1 and CDR2: SNHLY and FYNNEI. The CDR3 consists of 13 residues. With 7 bases removed from V and 3 bases from J, the gap between germline ends came to 10 bases. CDR3 sequence reads: CASMRTANQPQHF. The DNA of the CDR3 is TGTGCCAGCATGCGGACAGCCAATCAGCCCCAGCATTTT.

This clonotype has more than one count but fewer than ten. The rearrangement joins TRBV5-1 to TRBJ2-2; TRBD1 matches 9 bases. V trimming: 0 bases; J trimming: 4 bases; junction bases outside the gene matches: 7. The CDR3 totals 17 residues. In germline, CDR1 is SGHRS, CDR2 YFSETQ. CDR3 bases: TGCGCCAGCAGCTTGGGGACCGGGACAGGGACCACCGGGGAGCTGTTTTTT. This encodes CASSLGTGTGTTGELFF.

This clonotype was seen repeatedly, ten times or more. In nucleotides, the CDR3 is TGCAGTGCCAAGCGGGACCCGGGCTCCTACGAGCAGTACTTC. Translating it yields CSAKRDPGSYEQYF. V is TRBV20-1 and J is TRBJ2-7; TRBD2 matches at 7 bases. V lost 6 bases and J lost 0; bases outside the gene matches: 8. The V gene's germline CDR1 is DFQATT and CDR2 SNEGSKA (reference sequence). The CDR3 has 14 amino acids.

The chain combines TRBV25-1 with TRBJ1-6, with D possibly being TRBD1 (5 bases). In germline, CDR1 is MGHDK, CDR2 SYGVNS. This CDR3 comprises 14 residues. The ends were cut back, 6 bases at V and 10 bases at J, with 16 bases in the middle. For the CDR3, the DNA is TGTGCCAGCAGCGTCAAGGGGAGGTGGTCACCCCTCCACTTT. Translated: CASSVKGRWSPLHF.

The chain joins TRBV7-9 to TRBJ1-4; 8 bases map to TRBD1. V shed 5 bases, J shed 8 bases, and the junction held 10 bases outside the gene matches. CDR3 length equals 15 residues. Germline assignment: CDR1 SEHNR and CDR2 FQNEAQ (reference sequence). CDR3 in DNA: TGTGCCAGCAGCACTCCACAGGGGGGGAGAGAAAAACTGTTTTTT. Translation gives CASSTPQGGREKLFF.

The rearrangement links TRBV7-9 to TRBJ1-3; weak D call: TRBD1 (6 bases). V lost 4 bases and J lost 4, with 20 bases in between. Per germline, CDR1 SEHNR and CDR2 FQNEAQ (reference sequence). CDR3 size: 17 residues. The CDR3: CASSSYTGFPIGNTIYF. The CDR3 DNA reads TGTGCCAGCAGCTCATATACAGGGTTTCCCATCGGAAACACCATATATTTT. Full variable domain (rest looked up from reference TRBV7-9 and TRBJ1-3): DTGVSQNPRHKITKRGQNVTFRCDPISEHNRLYWYRQTLGQGPEFLTYFQNEAQLEKSRLLSDRFSAERPKGSFSTLEIQRTEQGDSAMYLCASSSYTGFPIGNTIYFGEGSWLTVV.

This sequence joins TRBV14 and TRBJ1-6, with 7 bases identical to TRBD1. The CDR3 consists of 16 residues. CDR1 SGHDN and CDR2 FVKESK come from the germline V gene. V trimming: 0 bases; J trimming: 8 bases; junction bases outside the gene matches: 7. CDR3 bases: TGTGCCAGCAGCCAAGATATGGGACAGTGGCATTCACCCCTCCACTTT. The encoded protein is CASSQDMGQWHSPLHF.

This clonotype was detected ten times or more. The gene calls are TRBV7-6 and TRBJ1-4; 7 bases map to TRBD1. Germline V lookup: CDR1 SGHVS, CDR2 FNYEAQ. This CDR3 spans 16 amino acids. V dropped 0 bases and J dropped 4; count of bases not matched to a gene: 5. For the CDR3, the DNA is TGTGCCAGCAGCTTAGCGAACAGGGGCTTTAATGAAAAACTGTTTTTT. Encoded protein: CASSLANRGFNEKLFF.

Of note for this clonotype: Just one base apart from a much larger clone, this may be a read error. This chain connects TRBV29-1 to TRBJ2-7, with no clear D. The CDR3 covers 14 residues. Germline V gene lookup returns CDR1 SQVTM and CDR2 ANQGSEA. Trimming pared 4 bases from V and 6 bases from J, leaving 19 bases between. CDR3 residues: CSVVYPPADCEQYF. CDR3 in DNA: TGCAGCGTTGTCTATCCTCCGGCCGACTGCGAGCAGTACTTC.

This clonotype was observed at least ten times. The chain links TRBV7-2 to TRBJ2-2; possibly TRBD2 for D (6 bases). The CDR3 extends over 16 amino acids. With 2 bases removed from V and 0 bases from J, the gap between germline ends came to 10 bases. From germline, CDR1 is SGHTA and CDR2 FQGNSA. CDR3 nucleotide sequence: TGTGCCAGCAGCTTAACGGCGGGGCCGAACACCGGGGAGCTGTTTTTT. Residues: CASSLTAGPNTGELFF.

This clonotype occurred once. One base away lies a much larger clone, so this may be a sequencing read error. V is TRBV7-8 and J is TRBJ1-4; D not resolved. CDR1 and CDR2 from the germline V gene are SGHVS and FQNEAQ. The V gene lost 2 bases and the J gene lost 10 bases, with 11 bases spanning the gap. The CDR3 has 13 amino acids. The CDR3 DNA reads as TGTGCCAGCAGCTTACTCCCGACTGGAAAACTGTTTTTT. It translates to CASSLLPTGKLFF. Full variable domain (remainder filled in from reference TRBV7-8 and TRBJ1-4): GAGVSQSPRYKVAKRGQDVALRCDPISGHVSLFWYQQALGQGPEFLTYFQNEAQLDKSGLPSDRFFAERPEGSVSTLKIQRTQQEDSAVYLCASSLLPTGKLFFGSGTQLSVL.